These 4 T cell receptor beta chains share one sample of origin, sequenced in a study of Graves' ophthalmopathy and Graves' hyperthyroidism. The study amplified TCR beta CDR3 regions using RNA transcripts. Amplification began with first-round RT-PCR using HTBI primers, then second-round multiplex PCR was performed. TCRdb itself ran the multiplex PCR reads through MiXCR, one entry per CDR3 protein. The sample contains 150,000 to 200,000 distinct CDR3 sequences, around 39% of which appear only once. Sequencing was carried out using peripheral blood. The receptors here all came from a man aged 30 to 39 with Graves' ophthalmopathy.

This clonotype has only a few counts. CDR3 DNA: TGTGCCAGCAAAGCCGCAGCCTCTGGAAACACCATATATTTT. Amino acids: CASKAAASGNTIYF. This chain joins TRBV6-1 and TRBJ1-3; D not certain. V shed 7 bases and J shed 0 bases, with 10 bases lying between them. This CDR3 is built from 14 residues. Germline V gene sequence: CDR1 MNHNS, CDR2 SASEGT.

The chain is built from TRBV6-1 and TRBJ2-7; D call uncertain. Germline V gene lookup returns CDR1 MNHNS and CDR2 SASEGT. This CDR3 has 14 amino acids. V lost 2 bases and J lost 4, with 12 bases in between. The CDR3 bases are TGTGCCAGCAGTGAAACAGAAAAACATTACGAGCAGTACTTC. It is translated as CASSETEKHYEQYF.

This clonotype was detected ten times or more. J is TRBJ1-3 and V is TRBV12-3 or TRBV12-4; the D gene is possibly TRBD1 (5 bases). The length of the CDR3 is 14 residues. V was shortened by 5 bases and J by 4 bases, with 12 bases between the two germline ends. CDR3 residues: CASSQGGFGNTIYF. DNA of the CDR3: TGTGCCAGCAGTCAGGGAGGGTTCGGAAACACCATATATTTT.

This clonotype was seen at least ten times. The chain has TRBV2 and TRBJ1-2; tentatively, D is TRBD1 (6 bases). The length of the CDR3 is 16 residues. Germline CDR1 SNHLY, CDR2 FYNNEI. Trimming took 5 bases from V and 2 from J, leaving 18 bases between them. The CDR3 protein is CASSRTTGSENYGYTF. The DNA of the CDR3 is TGTGCCAGCAGTCGAACAACAGGGTCGGAAAACTATGGCTACACCTTC.